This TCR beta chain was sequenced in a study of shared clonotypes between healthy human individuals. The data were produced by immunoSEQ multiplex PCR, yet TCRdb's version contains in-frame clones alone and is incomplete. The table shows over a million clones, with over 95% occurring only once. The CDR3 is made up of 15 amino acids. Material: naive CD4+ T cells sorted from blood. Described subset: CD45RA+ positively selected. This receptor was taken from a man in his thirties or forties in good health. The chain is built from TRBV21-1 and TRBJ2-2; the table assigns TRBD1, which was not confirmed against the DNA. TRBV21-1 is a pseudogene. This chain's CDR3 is CGSSFDRSNTGELFF. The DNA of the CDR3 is TGTGGCAGCAGCTTTGACAGGTCGAACACCGGGGAGCTGTTTTTT.